The present entry profiles one TCR beta chain with its context. The CDR3 is 15 residues long. Per germline, CDR1 MNHEY and CDR2 SMNVEV (reference sequence). J gave up 2 bases and V 3 bases, and 1 base lay outside the gene matches. The data were taken from a study of blood T cell repertoires in COVID-19. Sequencing used immunoSEQ multiplex PCR; TCRdb keeps in-frame clones, though not all of them. The sample yields fewer than 40,000 clones, around 81% seen once. Sequenced input: peripheral blood. This sequence was found in a human donor in a cohort sampled during active COVID-19. This chain joins TRBV27 and TRBJ2-6, with 7 bases identical to TRBD1. The chain's CDR3 is CASSLRGPGANVLTF. The DNA of the CDR3 is TGTGCCAGCAGTTTGAGGGGGCCTGGGGCCAACGTCCTGACTTTC.